This T cell receptor (beta chain) was sequenced during a study of radiation and T cells in renal cell carcinoma. The V and J ends lost 6 bases and 4 bases respectively, with 13 bases between them. The CDR3 covers 15 residues. Germline values: CDR1 MNHNY, CDR2 SVGAGI (reference sequence). Remarks on this clone: The antigen remains unidentified.

Clones were sequenced by immunoSEQ multiplex PCR, and TCRdb holds only the in-frame ones, with some missing. The sample lists around 100,000 clones; 84% were seen once. Sample time point: blood 4 weeks post-SBRT, at nephrectomy. Indicated treatment: 15 Gy SBRT to primary tumor, nephrectomy 4 weeks later. Nephrectomy followed 15 Gy stereotactic body radiation by 4 weeks. Radiation-treated patients gave blood at baseline, week 2 and week 4. Study observations and caveats: In blood, top tumor clones expanded by 2 weeks, shrinking by 4.

The TCR sequence derives from a man aged 55 to 70 with renal cell carcinoma. The sequencing used blood, collected from a patient whose treatment included radiotherapy and nephrectomy. The gene calls are TRBV6-6 and TRBJ2-6; tentatively, D is TRBD1 or TRBD2 (5 bases each). The CDR3 spells CASSDGALGANVLTF. The CDR3 nucleotides read TGTGCCAGCAGCGACGGGGCTTTGGGGGCCAACGTCCTGACTTTC.